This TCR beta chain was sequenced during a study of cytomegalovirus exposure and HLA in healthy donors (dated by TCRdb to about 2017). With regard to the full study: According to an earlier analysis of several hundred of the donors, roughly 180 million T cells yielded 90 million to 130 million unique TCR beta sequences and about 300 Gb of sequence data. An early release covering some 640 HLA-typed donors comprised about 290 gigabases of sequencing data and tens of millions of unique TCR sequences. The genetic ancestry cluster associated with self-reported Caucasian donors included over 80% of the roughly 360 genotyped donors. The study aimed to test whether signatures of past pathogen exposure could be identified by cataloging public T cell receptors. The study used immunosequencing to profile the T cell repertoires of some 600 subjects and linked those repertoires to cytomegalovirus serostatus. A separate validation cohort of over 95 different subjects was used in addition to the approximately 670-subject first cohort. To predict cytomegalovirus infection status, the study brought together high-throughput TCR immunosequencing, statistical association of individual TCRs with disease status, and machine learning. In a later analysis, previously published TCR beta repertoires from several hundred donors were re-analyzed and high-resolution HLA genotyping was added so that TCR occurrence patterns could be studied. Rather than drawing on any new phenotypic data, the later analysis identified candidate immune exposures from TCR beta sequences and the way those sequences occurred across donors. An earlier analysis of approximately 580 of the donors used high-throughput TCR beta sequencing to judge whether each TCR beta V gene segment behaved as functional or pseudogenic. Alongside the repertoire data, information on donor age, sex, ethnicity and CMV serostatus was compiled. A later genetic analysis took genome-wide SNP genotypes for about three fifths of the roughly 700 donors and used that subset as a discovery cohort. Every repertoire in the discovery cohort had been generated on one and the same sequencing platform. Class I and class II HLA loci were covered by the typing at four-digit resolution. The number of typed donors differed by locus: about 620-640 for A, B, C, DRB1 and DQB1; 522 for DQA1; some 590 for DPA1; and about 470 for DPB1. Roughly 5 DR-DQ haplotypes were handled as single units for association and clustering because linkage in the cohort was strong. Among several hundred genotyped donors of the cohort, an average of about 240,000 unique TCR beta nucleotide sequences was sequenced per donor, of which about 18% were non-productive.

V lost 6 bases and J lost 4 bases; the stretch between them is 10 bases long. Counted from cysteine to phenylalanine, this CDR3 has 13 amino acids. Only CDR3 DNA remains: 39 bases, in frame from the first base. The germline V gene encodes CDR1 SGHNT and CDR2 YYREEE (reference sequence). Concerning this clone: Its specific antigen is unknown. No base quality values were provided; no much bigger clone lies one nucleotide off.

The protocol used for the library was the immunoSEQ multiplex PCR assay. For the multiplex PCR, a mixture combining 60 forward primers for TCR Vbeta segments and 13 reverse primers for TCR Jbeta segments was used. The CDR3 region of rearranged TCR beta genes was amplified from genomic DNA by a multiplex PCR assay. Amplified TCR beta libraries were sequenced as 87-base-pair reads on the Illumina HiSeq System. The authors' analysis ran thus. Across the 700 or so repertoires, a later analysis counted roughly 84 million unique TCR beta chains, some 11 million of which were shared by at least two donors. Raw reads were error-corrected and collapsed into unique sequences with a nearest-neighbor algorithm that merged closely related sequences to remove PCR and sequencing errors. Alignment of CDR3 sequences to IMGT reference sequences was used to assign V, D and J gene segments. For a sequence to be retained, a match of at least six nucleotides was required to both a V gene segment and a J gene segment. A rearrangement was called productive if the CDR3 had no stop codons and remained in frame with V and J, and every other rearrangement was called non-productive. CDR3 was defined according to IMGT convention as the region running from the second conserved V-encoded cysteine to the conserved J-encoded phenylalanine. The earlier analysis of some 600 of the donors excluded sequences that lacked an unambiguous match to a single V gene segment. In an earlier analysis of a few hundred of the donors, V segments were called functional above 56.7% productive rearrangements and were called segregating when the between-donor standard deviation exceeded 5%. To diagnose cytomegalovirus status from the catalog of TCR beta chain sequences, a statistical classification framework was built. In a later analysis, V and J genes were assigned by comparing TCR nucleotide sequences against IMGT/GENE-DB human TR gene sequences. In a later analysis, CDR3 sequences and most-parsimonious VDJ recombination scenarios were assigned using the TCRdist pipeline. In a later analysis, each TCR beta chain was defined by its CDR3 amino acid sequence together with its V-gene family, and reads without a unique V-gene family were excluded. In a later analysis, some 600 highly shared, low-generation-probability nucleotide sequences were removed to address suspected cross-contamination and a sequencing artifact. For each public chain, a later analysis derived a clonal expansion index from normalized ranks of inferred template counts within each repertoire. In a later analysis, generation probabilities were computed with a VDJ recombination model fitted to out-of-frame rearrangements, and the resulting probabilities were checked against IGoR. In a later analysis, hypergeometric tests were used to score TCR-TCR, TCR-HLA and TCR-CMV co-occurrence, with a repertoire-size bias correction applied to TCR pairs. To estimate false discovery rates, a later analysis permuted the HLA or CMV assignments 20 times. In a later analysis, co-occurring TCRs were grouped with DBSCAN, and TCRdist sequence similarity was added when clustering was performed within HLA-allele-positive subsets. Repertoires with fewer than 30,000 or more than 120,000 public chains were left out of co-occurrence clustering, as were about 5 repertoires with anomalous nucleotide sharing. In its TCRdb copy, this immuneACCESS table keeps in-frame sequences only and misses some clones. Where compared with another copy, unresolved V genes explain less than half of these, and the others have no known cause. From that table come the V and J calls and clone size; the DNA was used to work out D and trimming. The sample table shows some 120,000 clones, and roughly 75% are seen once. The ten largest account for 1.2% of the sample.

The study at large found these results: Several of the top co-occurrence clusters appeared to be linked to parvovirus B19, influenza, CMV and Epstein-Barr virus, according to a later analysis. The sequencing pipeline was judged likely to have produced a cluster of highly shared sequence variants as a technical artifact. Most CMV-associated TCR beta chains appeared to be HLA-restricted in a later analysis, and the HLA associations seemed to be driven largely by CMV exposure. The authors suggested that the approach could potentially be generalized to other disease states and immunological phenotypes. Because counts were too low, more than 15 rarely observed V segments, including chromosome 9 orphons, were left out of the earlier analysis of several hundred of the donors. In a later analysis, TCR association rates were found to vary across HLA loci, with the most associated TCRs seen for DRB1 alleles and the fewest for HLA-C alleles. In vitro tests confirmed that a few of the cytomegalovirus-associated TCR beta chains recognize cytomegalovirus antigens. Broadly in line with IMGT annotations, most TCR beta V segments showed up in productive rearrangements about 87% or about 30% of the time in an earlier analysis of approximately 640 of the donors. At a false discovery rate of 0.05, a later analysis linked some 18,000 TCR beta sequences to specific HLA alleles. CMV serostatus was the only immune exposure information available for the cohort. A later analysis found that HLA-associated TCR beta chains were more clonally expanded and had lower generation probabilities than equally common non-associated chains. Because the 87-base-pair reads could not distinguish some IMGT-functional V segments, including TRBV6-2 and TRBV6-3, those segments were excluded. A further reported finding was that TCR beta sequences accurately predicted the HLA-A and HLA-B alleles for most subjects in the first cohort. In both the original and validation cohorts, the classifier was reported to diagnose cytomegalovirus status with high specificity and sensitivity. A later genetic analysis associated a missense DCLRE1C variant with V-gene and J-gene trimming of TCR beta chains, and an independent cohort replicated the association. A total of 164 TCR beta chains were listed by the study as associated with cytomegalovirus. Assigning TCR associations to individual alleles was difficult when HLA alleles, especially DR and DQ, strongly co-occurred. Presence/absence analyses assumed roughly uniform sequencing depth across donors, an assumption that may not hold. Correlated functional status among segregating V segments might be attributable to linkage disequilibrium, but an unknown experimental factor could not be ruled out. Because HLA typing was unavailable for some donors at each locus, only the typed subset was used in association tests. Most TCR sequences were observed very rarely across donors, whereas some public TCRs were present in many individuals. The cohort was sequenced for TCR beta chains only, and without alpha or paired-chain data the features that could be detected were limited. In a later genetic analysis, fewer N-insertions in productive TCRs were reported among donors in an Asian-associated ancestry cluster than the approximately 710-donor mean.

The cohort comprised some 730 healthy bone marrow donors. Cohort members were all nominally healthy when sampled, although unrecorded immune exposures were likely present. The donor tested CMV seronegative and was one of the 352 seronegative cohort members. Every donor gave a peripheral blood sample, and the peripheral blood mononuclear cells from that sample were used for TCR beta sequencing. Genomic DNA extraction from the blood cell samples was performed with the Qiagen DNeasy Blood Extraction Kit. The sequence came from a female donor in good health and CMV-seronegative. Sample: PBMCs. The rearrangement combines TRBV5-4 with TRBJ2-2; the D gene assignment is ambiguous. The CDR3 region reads CASNRPGTGELFF. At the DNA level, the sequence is TGTGCCAGCAACCGCCCCGGCACCGGGGAGCTGTTTTTT.